This T cell receptor beta chain was documented in a study of shared clonotypes between healthy human individuals. Notes on the study in general: Despite large depth, rarefaction showed incomplete sorted-subset sequencing.

A note on this clone: What it binds is unknown.

The V gene's germline CDR1 is MDHEN and CDR2 SYDVKM. V lost 2 bases and J 6 bases, leaving 23 bases between the germline ends. The CDR3 loop spans 18 amino acids. TCRdb keeps only in-frame clones here, not all; method: immunoSEQ multiplex PCR. The table records some 1,400,000 clones, around 97% of them present only once. This TCR was sampled from a man aged 30 to 45 in good health. The sample taken for sequencing was naive CD4+ T cells sorted from blood. Stated subset: CD45RA+ positively selected. The chain joins TRBV28 to TRBJ2-1, with D perhaps TRBD2 (6 bases). CDR3 residues: CASSLGLRRDRLGNEQFF. In DNA, the CDR3 is TGTGCCAGCAGTTTAGGATTGAGGCGGGATAGGTTGGGCAATGAGCAGTTCTTC.